This T cell receptor (beta chain) was found in a study of T cell repertoires in cytomegalovirus infection. Across the study: HLA-B-restricted CMV epitopes that are well studied, plus recently identified HLA-C-restricted ones, were used by the study.

Via MiXCR, TCRdb re-called the reads, giving one row per CDR3 protein. The profile shows nearly 700,000 distinct CDR3 sequences, roughly a third of them singletons. This clonotype was recorded many times. Its antigen is currently unknown. The sample in question was cultured PBMCs, obtained from culture after CMV antigen stimulation. The clonotype originates from a human donor in good health (CMV status not recorded). Some clones in this sample may be carry-over from other donors' samples.

DNA of the CDR3: TGTGCCAGCAGCTTAGTGAGGGCGGACTATGATACGCAGTATTTT. Translation: CASSLVRADYDTQYF. The rearrangement uses TRBV7-2 and TRBJ2-3; D perhaps matches TRBD2 (6 bases). The germline V gene has CDR1 SGHTA and CDR2 FQGNSA. The CDR3 has 15 amino acids. Trimming shortened V by 1 base and J by 6 bases, and 14 bases separated the two germline ends.